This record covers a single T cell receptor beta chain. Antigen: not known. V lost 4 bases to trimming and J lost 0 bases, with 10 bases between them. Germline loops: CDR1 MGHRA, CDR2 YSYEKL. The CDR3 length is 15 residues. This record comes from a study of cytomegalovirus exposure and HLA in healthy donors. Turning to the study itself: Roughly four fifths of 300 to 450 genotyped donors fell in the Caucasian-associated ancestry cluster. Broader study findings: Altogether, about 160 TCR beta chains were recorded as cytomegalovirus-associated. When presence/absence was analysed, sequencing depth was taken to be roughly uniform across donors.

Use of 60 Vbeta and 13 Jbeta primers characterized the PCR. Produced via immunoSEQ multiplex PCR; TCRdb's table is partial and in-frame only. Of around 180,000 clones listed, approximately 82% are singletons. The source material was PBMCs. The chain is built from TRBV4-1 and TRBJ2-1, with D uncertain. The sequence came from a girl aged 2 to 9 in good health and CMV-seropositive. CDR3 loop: CASSPPGSSYNEQFF. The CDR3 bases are TGCGCCAGCAGCCCACCGGGTAGCTCCTACAATGAGCAGTTCTTC.